Presented here are 6 T cell receptor beta chains from one specimen sequenced in a study of T cell responses to AZD1222 COVID-19 vaccine. Libraries were prepared by immunoSEQ multiplex PCR; TCRdb keeps only in-frame clonotypes and omits some of them. The sample carries 100,000 or so clones, about 91% recorded once. The sequencing used peripheral blood, collected 28 days after the second AZD1222 dose. Receptors were obtained from an adult who received the AZD1222 COVID-19 vaccine.

This sequence joins TRBV24-1 and TRBJ1-5, with D unclear. Germline lookup yields CDR1 KGHDR and CDR2 SFDVKD. V was trimmed by 4 bases and J by 0 bases, leaving 9 bases between them. CDR3 length equals 15 residues. The CDR3 region is CATSEGPLSNQPQHF. CDR3 DNA: TGTGCCACCAGTGAGGGTCCCCTTAGCAATCAGCCCCAGCATTTT.

V and J are TRBV7-7 and TRBJ2-5; TRBD2 aligns across 7 bases. Germline V gene lookup returns CDR1 SSHAT and CDR2 FNYEAQ (reference sequence). This CDR3 region has 15 residues. Trimming removed 5 bases from V and 2 bases from J; junction bases left unmatched: 8. The CDR3 spells CASSPAGLEQETQYF. The CDR3 DNA follows: TGTGCCAGCAGCCCGGCAGGACTAGAACAAGAGACCCAGTACTTC.

This rearrangement joins TRBV19 to TRBJ2-7, with TRBD2 matching over 8 bases. CDR3 size: 15 residues. Trimming at V came to 1 base and at J to 5 bases, leaving 7 bases not matched to a gene. CDR1 and CDR2 from the germline V gene are LNHDA and SQIVND (reference sequence). The CDR3 spells CASSIVVGRANEQYF. Written as DNA, the CDR3 is TGTGCCAGTAGTATAGTGGTCGGGAGGGCCAACGAGCAGTACTTC.

This sequence joins TRBV28 and TRBJ2-1; 7 bases fit TRBD2. CDR1 and CDR2 (germline): MDHEN, SYDVKM. Trimming removed 8 bases from V and 7 bases from J; junction bases left unmatched: 11. The CDR3 has 14 residues. The CDR3 sequence: CASCWGRVRNEQFF. CDR3 sequence (DNA): TGTGCCAGCTGCTGGGGGAGGGTAAGGAATGAGCAGTTCTTC.

The chain has TRBV7-2 and TRBJ1-5, with D possibly matching TRBD1 (5 bases). The CDR3 spans 15 residues. Deletions cut 5 bases from V and 9 bases from J, with 20 bases between. Germline CDR1 and CDR2: SGHTA and FQGNSA. Here the CDR3 DNA reads TGTGCCAGCAGCGAGGGACTGACAGCAGATTGGCCCCAGCATTTT. This codes for CASSEGLTADWPQHF.

V and J are TRBV5-1 and TRBJ1-6, with 7 bases identical to TRBD1. The length of the CDR3 is 14 residues. V was clipped by 2 bases and J by 9 bases; unmatched bases: 5. Germline V CDR1 and CDR2: SGHRS, YFSETQ. As DNA, the CDR3 is TGCGCCAGCAGCTTAGGCCAGGGGGGTTCACCCCTCCACTTT. This codes for CASSLGQGGSPLHF.